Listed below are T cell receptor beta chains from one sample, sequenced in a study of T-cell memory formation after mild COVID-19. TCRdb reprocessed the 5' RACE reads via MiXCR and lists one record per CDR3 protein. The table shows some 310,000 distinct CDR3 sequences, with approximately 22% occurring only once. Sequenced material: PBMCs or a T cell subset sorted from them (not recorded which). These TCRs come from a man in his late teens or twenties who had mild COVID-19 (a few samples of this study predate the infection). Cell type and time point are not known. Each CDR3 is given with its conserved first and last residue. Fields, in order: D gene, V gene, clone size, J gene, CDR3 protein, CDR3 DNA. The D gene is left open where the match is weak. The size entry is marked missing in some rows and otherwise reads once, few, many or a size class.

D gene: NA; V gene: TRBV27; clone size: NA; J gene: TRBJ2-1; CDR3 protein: CASNRALGSRGNEQFF; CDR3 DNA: TGTGCCAGCAACAGGGCACTTGGGTCAAGGGGCAATGAGCAGTTCTTC
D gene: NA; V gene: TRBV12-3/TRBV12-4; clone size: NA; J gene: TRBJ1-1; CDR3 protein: CASSSTGTPAFF; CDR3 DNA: TGTGCCAGCAGTTCTACCGGGACACCAGCTTTCTTT
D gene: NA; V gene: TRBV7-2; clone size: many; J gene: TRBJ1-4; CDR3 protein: CASSPNRGSWSTNEKLFF; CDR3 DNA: TGTGCCAGCAGCCCTAACCGTGGCTCCTGGTCCACTAATGAAAAACTGTTTTTT
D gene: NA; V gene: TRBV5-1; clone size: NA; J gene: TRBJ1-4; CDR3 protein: CASSLGGEDREKLFF; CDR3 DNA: TGCGCCAGCAGCTTGGGAGGCGAGGATCGAGAAAAACTGTTTTTT
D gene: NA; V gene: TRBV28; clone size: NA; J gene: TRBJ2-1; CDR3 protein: CASSFGQASSYNEQFF; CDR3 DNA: TGTGCCAGCAGTTTCGGCCAGGCAAGCTCCTACAATGAGCAGTTCTTC
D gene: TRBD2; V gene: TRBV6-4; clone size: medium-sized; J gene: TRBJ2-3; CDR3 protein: CASSDGLASTDTQYF; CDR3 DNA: TGTGCCAGCAGTGACGGACTAGCTAGCACAGATACGCAGTATTTT
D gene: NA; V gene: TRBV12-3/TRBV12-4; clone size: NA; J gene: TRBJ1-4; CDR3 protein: CASEEQGVEKLFF; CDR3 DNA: TGTGCCAGCGAGGAGCAAGGGGTTGAAAAACTGTTTTTT
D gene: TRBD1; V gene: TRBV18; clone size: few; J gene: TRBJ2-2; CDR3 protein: CASSPGQGSATGELFF; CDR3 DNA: TGTGCCAGCTCCCCAGGACAGGGGTCCGCAACCGGGGAGCTGTTTTTT
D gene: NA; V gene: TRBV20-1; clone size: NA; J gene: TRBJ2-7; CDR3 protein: CSATSSVSYEQYF; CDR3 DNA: TGCAGTGCAACTAGTTCAGTGTCCTACGAGCAGTACTTC
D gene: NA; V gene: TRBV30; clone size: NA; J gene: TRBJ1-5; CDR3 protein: CAWSLPPEPQHF; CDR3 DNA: TGTGCCTGGAGTCTTCCGCCGGAGCCCCAGCATTTT
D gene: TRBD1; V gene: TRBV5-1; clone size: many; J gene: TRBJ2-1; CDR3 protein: CASSLAEGQLGNEQFF; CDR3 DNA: TGCGCCAGCAGCTTGGCCGAGGGACAGTTAGGGAATGAGCAGTTCTTC
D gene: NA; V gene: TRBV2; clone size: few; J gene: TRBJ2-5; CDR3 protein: CASSEGPNQETQYF; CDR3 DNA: TGTGCCAGCAGTGAAGGCCCGAACCAAGAGACCCAGTACTTC
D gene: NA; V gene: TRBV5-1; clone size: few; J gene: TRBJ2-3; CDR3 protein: CASSLEGGADTQYF; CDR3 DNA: TGCGCCAGCAGCTTGGAGGGCGGGGCAGATACGCAGTATTTT
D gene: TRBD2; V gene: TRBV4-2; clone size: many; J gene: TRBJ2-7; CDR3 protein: CASSQVGAGGLDEQYF; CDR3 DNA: TGTGCCAGCAGCCAAGTGGGGGCGGGGGGCTTGGACGAGCAGTACTTC
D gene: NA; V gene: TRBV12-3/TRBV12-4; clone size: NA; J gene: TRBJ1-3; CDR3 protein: CASSPNIGNTIYF; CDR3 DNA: TGTGCCAGCAGTCCGAATATTGGAAACACCATATATTTT
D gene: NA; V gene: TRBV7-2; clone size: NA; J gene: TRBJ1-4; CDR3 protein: CASSLVLSTNEKLFF; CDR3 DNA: TGTGCCAGCAGCTTAGTCCTCTCAACTAATGAAAAACTGTTTTTT
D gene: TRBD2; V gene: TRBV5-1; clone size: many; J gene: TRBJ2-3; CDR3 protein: CASSSGLAEADTQYF; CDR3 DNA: TGCGCCAGCAGCTCGGGACTAGCGGAGGCAGATACGCAGTATTTT
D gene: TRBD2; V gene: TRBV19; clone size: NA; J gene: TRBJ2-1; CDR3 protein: CASSYGGEQFF; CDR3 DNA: TGTGCCAGTAGCTACGGGGGGGAGCAGTTCTTC
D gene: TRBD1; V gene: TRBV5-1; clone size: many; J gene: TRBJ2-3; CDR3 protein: CASSTYGTGVPTDTQYF; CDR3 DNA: TGCGCCAGCAGTACCTATGGGACAGGGGTTCCCACAGATACGCAGTATTTT
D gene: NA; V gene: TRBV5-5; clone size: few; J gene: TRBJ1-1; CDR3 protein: CASSRDTMNTEAFF; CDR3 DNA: TGTGCCAGCAGCCGGGACACTATGAACACTGAAGCTTTCTTT
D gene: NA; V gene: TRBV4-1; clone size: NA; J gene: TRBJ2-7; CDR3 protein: CASSQDPRAYEQYF; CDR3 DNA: TGCGCCAGCAGCCAAGATCCCAGAGCCTACGAGCAGTACTTC
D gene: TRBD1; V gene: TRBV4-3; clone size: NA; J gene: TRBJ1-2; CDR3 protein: CASSRTGGLDGYTF; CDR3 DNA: TGCGCCAGCAGCCGGACAGGGGGTTTGGATGGCTACACCTTC
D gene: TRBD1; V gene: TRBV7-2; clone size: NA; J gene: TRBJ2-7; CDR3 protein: CASSPDRGEGEQYF; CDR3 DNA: TGTGCCAGCAGCCCGGACAGGGGAGAGGGCGAGCAGTACTTC
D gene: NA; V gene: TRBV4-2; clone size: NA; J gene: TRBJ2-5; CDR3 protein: CASSQEWLGTQYF; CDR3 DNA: TGTGCCAGCAGCCAAGAGTGGCTAGGGACCCAGTACTTC
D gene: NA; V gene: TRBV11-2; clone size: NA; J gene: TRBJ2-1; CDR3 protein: CASSLAEQFF; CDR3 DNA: TGTGCCAGCAGCTTAGCTGAGCAGTTCTTC
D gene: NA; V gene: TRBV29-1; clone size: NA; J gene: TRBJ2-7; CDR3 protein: CSVGGDVNTGQNF; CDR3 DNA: TGCAGCGTTGGCGGAGACGTAAACACGGGCCAGAACTTC
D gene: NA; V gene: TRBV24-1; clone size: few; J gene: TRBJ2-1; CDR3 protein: CATSDGNYNEQFF; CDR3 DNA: TGTGCCACCAGTGACGGCAACTACAATGAGCAGTTCTTC
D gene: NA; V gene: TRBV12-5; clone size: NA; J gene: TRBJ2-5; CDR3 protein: CASGPDPQGGRETQYF; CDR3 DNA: TGTGCTAGTGGTCCCGACCCACAGGGAGGAAGAGAGACCCAGTACTTC
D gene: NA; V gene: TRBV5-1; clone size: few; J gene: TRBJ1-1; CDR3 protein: CASSLGGPGLLNTEAFF; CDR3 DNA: TGCGCCAGCAGCCTGGGGGGTCCGGGCCTGTTGAACACTGAAGCTTTCTTT
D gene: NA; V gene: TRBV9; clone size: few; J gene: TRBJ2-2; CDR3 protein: CASSVDLGLGTGELFF; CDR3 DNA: TGTGCCAGCAGCGTAGATCTGGGGCTGGGCACCGGGGAGCTGTTTTTT
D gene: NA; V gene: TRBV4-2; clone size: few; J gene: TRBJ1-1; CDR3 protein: CASSQDLVAGDTEAFF; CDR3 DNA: TGTGCCAGCAGCCAAGATTTGGTCGCCGGTGACACTGAAGCTTTCTTT